This passage covers 13 T cell receptor beta chains from one sample sequenced in a study of shared clonotypes between healthy human individuals. Measured with immunoSEQ multiplex PCR; TCRdb has only the in-frame clones, and not every one. The table shows 2 million to 2.5 million clones, with approximately 96% occurring only once. Input material: naive CD4+ T cells sorted from blood. The sample's subset: CD45RA+ positively selected. The source of these receptors is a man aged 18 to 29 in good health.

The chain joins TRBV5-1 to TRBJ2-7, with 9 bases aligning to TRBD1. The J segment lost 5 bases and the V segment lost 4 bases, leaving 10 bases of the junction unmatched. The CDR3 runs 15 residues. Germline loops: CDR1 SGHRS, CDR2 YFSETQ. The CDR3: CASSGTGTGSHEQYF. CDR3 coding DNA: TGCGCCAGCAGCGGAACCGGGACAGGGTCCCACGAGCAGTACTTC.

The chain combines TRBV9 with TRBJ2-3; no definite D call. The CDR3 contains 12 residues. Trimming shortened V by 4 bases and J by 2 bases, and 5 bases separated the two germline ends. The germline V gene has CDR1 SGDLS and CDR2 YYNGEE. In nucleotides, the CDR3 is TGTGCCAGCAGCATCCTCACAGATACGCAGTATTTT. Translation: CASSILTDTQYF.

This clone appeared a single time. V gene TRBV5-1 combines with J gene TRBJ2-6; D is possibly TRBD2 (5 bases). The V gene lost 4 bases and the J gene lost 0 bases, with 17 bases spanning the gap. Looked up from germline, CDR1 is SGHRS and CDR2 is YFSETQ. This CDR3 region has 18 residues. The CDR3 is CASSPRVVGSSGANVLTF. CDR3 sequence (DNA): TGCGCCAGCAGCCCACGAGTGGTGGGGAGCTCTGGGGCCAACGTCCTGACTTTC.

The chain recombines TRBV14 with TRBJ1-4, with a possible D match to TRBD1 (5 bases). CDR1 is SGHDN, CDR2 FVKESK, per germline. CDR3 length: 16 residues. With 0 bases removed from V and 11 bases from J, the gap between germline ends came to 19 bases. CDR3: CASSQDVRGSASKLFF. The CDR3 bases are TGTGCCAGCAGCCAAGATGTAAGGGGATCGGCGTCGAAACTGTTTTTT.

The chain employs TRBV5-1 and TRBJ1-1; no clear D. This CDR3 contains 13 residues. Per germline, CDR1 SGHRS and CDR2 YFSETQ. V lost 4 bases and J lost 4, with 11 bases in between. CDR3: CASSPDGLTEAFF. The CDR3 region has the DNA TGCGCCAGCAGCCCTGACGGTCTCACTGAAGCTTTCTTT. Variable domain in full (rest from reference TRBV5-1 and TRBJ1-1): KAGVTQTPRYLIKTRGQQVTLSCSPISGHRSVSWYQQTPGQGLQFLFEYFSETQRNKGNFPGRFSGRQFSNSRSEMNVSTLELGDSALYLCASSPDGLTEAFFGQGTRLTVV.

This chain uses TRBV6-5 with TRBJ2-5, with D perhaps being TRBD1 or TRBD2 (5 bases each). This CDR3 region has 14 residues. CDR1 and CDR2 from the germline V gene are MNHEY and SVGAGI. Trimming cost V 6 bases and J 1 base, with 12 bases left between them. The CDR3 reads CASSHWGPQETQYF. The CDR3 region has the DNA TGTGCCAGCAGCCATTGGGGACCCCAAGAGACCCAGTACTTC.

The chain couples TRBV29-1 to TRBJ2-7; 9 nucleotides align to TRBD1. CDR1 is SQVTM, CDR2 ANQGSEA, per germline. The ends lost 7 bases at V and 4 bases at J; junction bases unmatched: 2. This CDR3 has 11 residues. CDR3 nucleotides: TGCAGCGCGACAGGGGGATACGAGCAGTACTTC. Encoded protein: CSATGGYEQYF.

The chain has TRBV6-6 and TRBJ1-5; possible D gene TRBD1, 5 bases. V was pared by 8 bases and J by 4 bases, with 18 bases between. The germline V gene has CDR1 MNHNY and CDR2 SVGAGI (reference sequence). The CDR3 loop spans 15 amino acids. CDR3: CASGYGGLGNQPQHF. CDR3 nucleotides: TGTGCCAGCGGGTATGGGGGGTTAGGGAATCAGCCCCAGCATTTT.

The CDR3 here is CASSQRIVGMSSYEQYF. CDR3 nucleotide sequence: TGCGCCAGCAGCCAAAGGATAGTCGGGATGAGCTCCTACGAGCAGTACTTC. The V gene is TRBV10-2, the J gene TRBJ2-7; D may be TRBD2 (5 bases). Germline V lookup: CDR1 WSHSY, CDR2 SAAADI. The CDR3 consists of 17 residues. The V gene lost 6 bases and the J gene lost 0 bases, with 21 bases spanning the gap.

V and J are TRBV15 and TRBJ2-1; perhaps TRBD2 as D (5 bases). This CDR3 region has 15 residues. Looked up from germline, CDR1 is LNHNV and CDR2 is YYDKDF (reference sequence). V lost 1 base, J lost 5 bases, and 12 bases lay in between. The CDR3 DNA sequence: TGTGCCACCAGCAGAGGGTTAGCGAACAACAATGAGCAGTTCTTC. Translation: CATSRGLANNNEQFF. The entire variable domain, with the rest obtained from reference TRBV15 and TRBJ2-1, is as follows: DAMVIQNPRYQVTQFGKPVTLSCSQTLNHNVMYWYQQKSSQAPKLLFHYYDKDFNNEADTPDNFQSRRPNTSFCFLDIRSPGLGDTAMYLCATSRGLANNNEQFFGPGTRLTVL.

The genes are TRBV27 and TRBJ2-7; possibly TRBD1 for D (6 bases). CDR3 size: 14 residues. The V gene lost 5 bases and the J gene lost 4 bases, with 15 bases spanning the gap. In germline, CDR1 is MNHEY, CDR2 SMNVEV (reference sequence). CDR3 protein: CASSRTRGSYEQYF. CDR3 nucleotide sequence: TGTGCCAGCAGTAGGACAAGGGGGTCGTACGAGCAGTACTTC.

The gene calls are TRBV28 and TRBJ1-2; 12 bases map to TRBD1. Germline CDR1 reads MDHEN; CDR2 reads SYDVKM. This CDR3 contains 17 residues. V gave up 2 bases and J gave up 7 bases; unmatched junction bases: 11. CDR3 loop: CASSLPGTGGARRGYTF. The DNA for the CDR3 is TGTGCCAGCAGTTTACCGGGGACAGGGGGCGCACGACGTGGCTACACCTTC.

The rearrangement joins TRBV29-1 to TRBJ1-2, with TRBD1 as a possible D gene (5 bases). Germline CDR1 SQVTM, CDR2 ANQGSEA. With 7 bases removed from V and 5 bases from J, the gap between germline ends came to 20 bases. The CDR3 has 14 amino acids. The CDR3: CSAVPGANGYGYTF. CDR3 sequence (DNA): TGCAGCGCCGTCCCCGGGGCAAATGGGTATGGCTACACCTTC.